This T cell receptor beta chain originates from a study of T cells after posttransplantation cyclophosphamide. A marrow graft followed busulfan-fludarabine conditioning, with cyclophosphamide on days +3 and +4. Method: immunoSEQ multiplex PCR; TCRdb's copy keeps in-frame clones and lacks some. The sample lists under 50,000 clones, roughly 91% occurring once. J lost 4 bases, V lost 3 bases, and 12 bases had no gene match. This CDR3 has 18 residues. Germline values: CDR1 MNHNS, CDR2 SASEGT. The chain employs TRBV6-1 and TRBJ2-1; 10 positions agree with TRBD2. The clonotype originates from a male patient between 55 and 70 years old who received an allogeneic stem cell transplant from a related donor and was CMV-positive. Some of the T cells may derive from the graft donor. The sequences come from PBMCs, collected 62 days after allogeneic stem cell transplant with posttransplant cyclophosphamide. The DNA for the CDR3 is TGTGCCAGCAGTGACCGAACCCCGGGACTAGCGTTATACAATGAGCAGTTCTTC. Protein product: CASSDRTPGLALYNEQFF.